At least ten counts were recorded for the clone carrying this TCR beta chain. No antigen is known for it. V gave up 6 bases and J gave up 5 bases, with 22 bases separating them. The V gene's germline CDR1 is DFQATT and CDR2 SNEGSKA (reference sequence). The CDR3 runs 15 residues. This record belongs to a study of T-cell reconstitution after alpha-beta-depleted transplantation in children. General study points: Expanded graft clones numbering several hundred reportedly gave rise to alpha-beta T cells about two months after transplant. Among T cells one year after transplant, newly produced cells accounted for most counts and diversity. The high TCRbeta diversity at day 60 in some patients came from surviving recipient T cells and thymic progenitors.

Unique molecular identifiers featured in how the TCRbeta library was prepared. TCRdb re-called the PCR reads through MiXCR, storing one row per CDR3 protein. This table holds about 280,000 distinct CDR3 sequences, 11% found once. This sequence was found in a male patient between 2 and 10 years old who had a stem cell transplant for chronic granulomatous disease, so the T cells may come from the graft donor. Sequenced material: peripheral blood, taken 180 days after TCRalphabeta/CD19-depleted stem cell transplant. The chain links TRBV20-1 to TRBJ1-2; possibly TRBD1 for D (5 bases). DNA for the CDR3: TGCAGTGCCCTTGAGCCGGGGCGAGTTGGGTATGGCTACACCTTC. As protein: CSALEPGRVGYGYTF.